Shown below are 30 T cell receptor beta chains from a single sample sequenced in a study of T cell repertoires in cytomegalovirus infection. TCRdb called the reads again in MiXCR, with one record for every CDR3 protein. The sample contains 270,000 or so distinct CDR3 sequences, about a sixth of which appear only once. Sequenced material: CD8+ T cells from PBMCs. Every receptor here comes from a human donor in good health (CMV status not recorded). Some clones in this sample may be carry-over from other donors' samples.

This clonotype was counted many times. The CDR3 region has the DNA TGTGCCAGCAGTTACTCTCTAAGGACCGGGACAGAAAATCAGCCCCAGCATTTT. The encoded protein is CASSYSLRTGTENQPQHF. The chain recombines TRBV6-2 or TRBV6-3 with TRBJ1-5; TRBD1 matches at 7 bases. V lost 0 bases, J lost 4 bases, and 12 bases stayed unmatched. CDR1 and CDR2 (germline): MNHEY, SVGEGT. The CDR3 contains 18 residues.

This clonotype was detected only a few times. The chain links TRBV7-3 to TRBJ2-3; 9 bases agree with TRBD2. The V and J ends lost 2 bases and 4 bases, in that order; junction bases with no gene match: 4. CDR1 and CDR2 (germline): SGHTA, FQGTGA. This CDR3 is built from 15 residues. This CDR3 is CASSLGGGEADTQYF. CDR3 DNA sequence: TGTGCCAGCAGCTTAGGCGGGGGGGAGGCAGATACGCAGTATTTT.

This clonotype showed up many times. The chain couples TRBV6-5 to TRBJ1-1, with TRBD1 as a possible D gene (5 bases). The germline gives CDR1 MNHEY, CDR2 SVGAGI. This CDR3 has 18 residues. The ends were cut back, 0 bases at V and 0 bases at J, with 17 bases in the middle. Here the CDR3 DNA reads TGTGCCAGCAGTTACTCATTCCCAGGGAAGGCAATGAACACTGAAGCTTTCTTT. It codes for CASSYSFPGKAMNTEAFF.

Written as DNA, the CDR3 is TGCAGCGTCAGGGGGGGTTCCTACAATGAGCAGTTCTTC. The encoded protein is CSVRGGSYNEQFF. V gene TRBV29-1 combines with J gene TRBJ2-1; D is tentatively TRBD1 or TRBD2 (7 bases each). Trimming stripped 6 bases from V and 1 base from J, with 10 bases between. Germline CDR1 is SQVTM and CDR2 is ANQGSEA. This CDR3 spans 13 amino acids.

This clonotype was seen ten or more times. The CDR3 sequence is CASSFQTSGDTDTQYF. DNA for the CDR3: TGTGCCAGCAGTTTCCAGACTAGCGGGGACACAGATACGCAGTATTTT. The genes are TRBV12-3 or TRBV12-4 and TRBJ2-3; 11 bases align to TRBD2. Trimming cost V 3 bases and J 2 bases; bases outside gene matches: 4. There are 16 residues in the CDR3.

The chain links TRBV9 to TRBJ2-1; D is possibly TRBD1 (5 bases). V dropped 3 bases and J dropped 6 bases, with 13 bases sitting between them. The germline V gene encodes CDR1 SGDLS and CDR2 YYNGEE. The CDR3 has 14 amino acids. This chain's CDR3 is CASSARVGSNEQFF. CDR3 nucleotides: TGTGCCAGCAGCGCCAGGGTAGGTAGCAATGAGCAGTTCTTC. Full variable domain (rest looked up from reference TRBV9 and TRBJ2-1): DSGVTQTPKHLITATGQRVTLRCSPRSGDLSVYWYQQSLDQGLQFLIQYYNGEERAKGNILERFSAQQFPDLHSELNLSSLELGDSALYFCASSARVGSNEQFFGPGTRLTVL.

A note on this clonotype: Being one base from a much bigger clone, this may be a read error. CDR3 bases: TGTGCCAGCAGCTCACGCCAAGGGACGGTAAACACCGGGGAGCTGTTTTTT. It translates to CASSSRQGTVNTGELFF. The V gene is TRBV7-2, the J gene TRBJ2-2; D could derive from TRBD1 or TRBD2 (5 bases each). Trimming removed 4 bases from V and 2 bases from J, with 17 bases in between. Germline CDR1 reads SGHTA; CDR2 reads FQGNSA. The CDR3 is made up of 17 amino acids.

V and J are TRBV20-1 and TRBJ2-7; maybe TRBD1 (6 bases). V was trimmed by 0 bases and J by 3 bases, leaving 21 bases between them. Germline-derived CDR1 and CDR2 are DFQATT and SNEGSKA (reference sequence). This CDR3 spans 17 amino acids. In DNA form, the CDR3 reads TGCAGTGCTAGAGATCGGTGGGTCGGGACAAATGGCTACGAGCAGTACTTC. Residues: CSARDRWVGTNGYEQYF.

The genes are TRBV29-1 and TRBJ2-7, with TRBD1 as a possible D gene (6 bases). Trimming left V 1 base short and J 3 bases short, with 10 bases between. CDR3 length equals 13 residues. Germline loops: CDR1 SQVTM, CDR2 ANQGSEA. The CDR3 region has the DNA TGCAGCGTTGAAGGGACAGAGCGCTACGAGCAGTACTTC. Translated: CSVEGTERYEQYF.

Many counts were recorded for this clonotype. The chain has TRBV7-2 and TRBJ2-3; D is unclear. The CDR3 is 13 amino acids. In germline, CDR1 is SGHTA, CDR2 FQGNSA. V lost 4 bases and J 2 bases, leaving 7 bases between the germline ends. CDR3: CASSYVTTDTQYF. CDR3 DNA sequence: TGTGCCAGCAGCTACGTAACCACAGATACGCAGTATTTT.

This clonotype came up a few times. The chain recombines TRBV29-1 with TRBJ1-2, with 7 bases fitting TRBD1. V was pared by 1 base and J by 0 bases, with 5 bases of the junction left unmatched. CDR1 and CDR2 from the germline V gene are SQVTM and ANQGSEA. The CDR3 is made up of 15 amino acids. CDR3 coding DNA: TGCAGCGTTGAAGGGACAGGAGAAGCTAACTATGGCTACACCTTC. This encodes CSVEGTGEANYGYTF.

This clonotype was observed at least ten times. This sequence joins TRBV7-2 and TRBJ1-5, with D perhaps matching TRBD1 (5 bases). Germline V lookup: CDR1 SGHTA, CDR2 FQGNSA. V shed 3 bases and J shed 0 bases, with 12 bases lying between them. This CDR3 is built from 16 residues. The CDR3 region has the DNA TGTGCCAGCAGCTTGGGGACCCGTGGTAGCAATCAGCCCCAGCATTTT. This codes for CASSLGTRGSNQPQHF.

This clonotype occurred many times. The V call is TRBV6-2 or TRBV6-3, the J call TRBJ2-7; D gene unclear. The CDR3 is 14 amino acids. The ends were cut back, 6 bases at V and 0 bases at J, with 12 bases in the middle. The germline V gene has CDR1 MNHEY and CDR2 SVGEGT. CDR3 sequence (DNA): TGTGCCAGCAGCCGACGGGTAGCCTCCTACGAGCAGTACTTC. Protein: CASSRRVASYEQYF.

This clonotype was counted only a few times. CDR3 coding DNA: TGTGCCAGCAGCTTATACGAGGCAGATACGCAGTATTTT. It encodes CASSLYEADTQYF. V and J are TRBV11-1 and TRBJ2-3; no clear D gene. This CDR3 spans 13 amino acids. The germline CDR1 and CDR2 sequences are SGHAT and FQDESV (reference sequence). Trimming left V 2 bases short and J 4 bases short, with 7 bases between.

Ten or more counts support this clonotype. This chain uses TRBV12-3 or TRBV12-4 with TRBJ2-6; D perhaps matches TRBD1 (7 bases). V was shortened by 3 bases and J by 0 bases, with 18 bases between the two germline ends. The CDR3 covers 19 residues. CDR3 residues: CASSFHIGTAGSGANVLTF. CDR3 sequence (DNA): TGTGCCAGCAGTTTCCACATAGGGACAGCGGGCTCTGGGGCCAACGTCCTGACTTTC.

This clonotype was counted a few times. V usage is TRBV29-1 and J usage is TRBJ2-1; 9 bases are shared with TRBD1. The V segment lost 5 bases and the J segment 7 bases; nucleotides outside the gene matches: 6. This CDR3 has 13 residues. Germline CDR1 is SQVTM and CDR2 is ANQGSEA. CDR3 coding DNA: TGCAGCGTTCCTGGGACAGGGTTAAATGAGCAGTTCTTC. It specifies CSVPGTGLNEQFF.

This clonotype showed up just a few times. The chain couples TRBV4-3 to TRBJ2-3, with 11 positions matching TRBD2. Germline trimming cut 5 bases from V and 2 bases from J; bases unmatched to any gene: 6. Germline V CDR1 and CDR2: LGHNA, YSLEER. The CDR3 sequence is 16 residues long. CDR3 region: CASSTGLAEYTDTQYF. The CDR3 DNA reads as TGCGCCAGCAGCACGGGACTAGCGGAGTACACAGATACGCAGTATTTT.

The sample holds many counts of this clonotype. The chain combines TRBV15 with TRBJ2-1; D gene unclear. Germline lookup yields CDR1 LNHNV and CDR2 YYDKDF (reference sequence). This CDR3 contains 14 residues. With 5 bases removed from V and 5 bases from J, the gap between germline ends came to 13 bases. CDR3 nucleotides: TGTGCCACCAGCTTAGTGGGTGGAAACAATGAGCAGTTCTTC. This translates into CATSLVGGNNEQFF. Using reference TRBV15 and TRBJ2-1 for the parts outside the CDR3, the full variable domain is DAMVIQNPRYQVTQFGKPVTLSCSQTLNHNVMYWYQQKSSQAPKLLFHYYDKDFNNEADTPDNFQSRRPNTSFCFLDIRSPGLGDTAMYLCATSLVGGNNEQFFGPGTRLTVL.

This clonotype has a count of ten or more. The rearrangement links TRBV6-1 to TRBJ2-3, with 14 bases matching TRBD2. The CDR3 has 15 residues. Germline loops: CDR1 MNHNS, CDR2 SASEGT. Trimming cost V 4 bases and J 4 bases; bases outside gene matches: 1. CDR3 in amino acids: CASSGLAGGPDTQYF. CDR3 bases: TGTGCCAGCAGTGGACTAGCGGGGGGGCCAGATACGCAGTATTTT.

Ten or more counts support this clonotype. V and J are TRBV7-2 and TRBJ1-1; D gene uncertain. The CDR3 consists of 14 residues. Germline lookup yields CDR1 SGHTA and CDR2 FQGNSA. V lost 4 bases to trimming and J lost 7 bases, with 16 bases between them. CDR3 loop: CASSSDSARFEAFF. DNA of the CDR3: TGTGCCAGCAGCTCAGACTCAGCTAGGTTTGAAGCTTTCTTT.

Points on this clonotype: Since a much larger clone is just one base distant, this may be a read error. The chain links TRBV20-1 to TRBJ2-1; tentatively, D is TRBD2 (5 bases). V lost 0 bases to trimming and J lost 2 bases, with 17 bases between them. The CDR3 covers 17 residues. Germline CDR1 DFQATT, CDR2 SNEGSKA (reference sequence). This CDR3 reads CSARDVARQGTYNEQFF. In DNA, the CDR3 is TGCAGTGCTAGAGATGTAGCGCGCCAAGGCACCTACAATGAGCAGTTCTTC.

This clonotype appeared a few times. The chain couples TRBV6-2 or TRBV6-3 to TRBJ2-7; D gene ambiguous. The CDR3 runs to 11 residues. The ends were cut back, 6 bases at V and 3 bases at J, with 6 bases in the middle. Germline loops: CDR1 MNHEY, CDR2 SVGEGT. CDR3 coding DNA: TGTGCCAGCAGACCCGTCTACGAGCAGTACTTC. This encodes CASRPVYEQYF.

This clonotype was seen ten or more times. V gene TRBV12-3 or TRBV12-4 combines with J gene TRBJ1-2; tentatively, D is TRBD1 (6 bases). CDR3 length equals 13 residues. Trimming stripped 4 bases from V and 3 bases from J, with 9 bases between. CDR3 protein: CASSSQGYYGYTF. For the CDR3, the DNA is TGTGCCAGCAGTTCGCAGGGGTACTATGGCTACACCTTC.

This clonotype was recorded at least ten times. This chain joins TRBV7-6 and TRBJ1-3; D gene unclear. Germline CDR1 and CDR2: SGHVS and FNYEAQ. V dropped 5 bases and J dropped 2 bases, with 1 base sitting between them. The CDR3 extends over 11 amino acids. CDR3 coding DNA: TGTGCCAGCAGCCCTGGAAACACCATATATTTT. Protein sequence: CASSPGNTIYF.

V usage is TRBV12-3 or TRBV12-4 and J usage is TRBJ2-3; TRBD2 aligns across 11 bases. This CDR3 contains 15 residues. V gave up 6 bases and J gave up 4 bases; unmatched junction bases: 6. DNA for the CDR3: TGTGCCAGCAGCGAAACTAGCGGGGGACCAGATACGCAGTATTTT. It encodes CASSETSGGPDTQYF.

Concerning this clonotype: A much larger clone lies a single base off, so this may be a read error. The chain carries TRBV7-9 and TRBJ1-2, with 8 bases matching TRBD1. V gave up 7 bases and J gave up 10 bases; unmatched junction bases: 17. The CDR3 is made up of 15 amino acids. The V gene's germline CDR1 is SEHNR and CDR2 FQNEAQ (reference sequence). The CDR3 loop reads CASNRNTGGILDYTF. CDR3 DNA sequence: TGTGCCAGCAACCGAAATACAGGGGGAATTCTTGACTACACCTTC.

The genes are TRBV5-4 and TRBJ2-4, with unresolved D. CDR1 and CDR2 (germline): SGHNT, YYREEE (reference sequence). The CDR3 contains 13 residues. V lost 2 bases, J lost 10 bases, and 13 bases lay in between. This CDR3 is CASSFSTSGIQYF. DNA for the CDR3: TGTGCCAGCAGCTTTTCCACCTCTGGGATTCAGTACTTC.

This clonotype was counted a few times. CDR3 nucleotide sequence: TGTGCCAGCAGCTTAAATCCGGGGGGGACCTCCACAGATACGCAGTATTTT. Amino acids: CASSLNPGGTSTDTQYF. The chain has TRBV7-3 and TRBJ2-3; 8 nucleotides align to TRBD2. Germline V lookup: CDR1 SGHTA, CDR2 FQGTGA. The CDR3 length is 17 residues. V trimming: 1 base; J trimming: 2 bases; junction bases outside the gene matches: 8.

CDR3 loop: CSAASNGAFF. CDR3 nucleotide sequence: TGCAGTGCGGCCTCCAATGGGGCTTTCTTT. This chain links TRBV20-1 with TRBJ1-1; D not certain. This CDR3 region has 10 residues. Germline V gene lookup returns CDR1 DFQATT and CDR2 SNEGSKA (reference sequence). Trimming removed 6 bases from V and 11 bases from J, with 13 bases in between.

This clonotype was seen ten or more times. The chain links TRBV7-2 to TRBJ2-3; D may correspond to TRBD1 or TRBD2 (5 bases each). Per the germline V gene, CDR1 is SGHTA and CDR2 is FQGNSA. Trimming stripped 4 bases from V and 4 bases from J, with 12 bases between. The CDR3 covers 14 residues. CDR3 DNA sequence: TGTGCCAGCAGCTCCGGCATGGGGGCAGATACGCAGTATTTT. Protein: CASSSGMGADTQYF.